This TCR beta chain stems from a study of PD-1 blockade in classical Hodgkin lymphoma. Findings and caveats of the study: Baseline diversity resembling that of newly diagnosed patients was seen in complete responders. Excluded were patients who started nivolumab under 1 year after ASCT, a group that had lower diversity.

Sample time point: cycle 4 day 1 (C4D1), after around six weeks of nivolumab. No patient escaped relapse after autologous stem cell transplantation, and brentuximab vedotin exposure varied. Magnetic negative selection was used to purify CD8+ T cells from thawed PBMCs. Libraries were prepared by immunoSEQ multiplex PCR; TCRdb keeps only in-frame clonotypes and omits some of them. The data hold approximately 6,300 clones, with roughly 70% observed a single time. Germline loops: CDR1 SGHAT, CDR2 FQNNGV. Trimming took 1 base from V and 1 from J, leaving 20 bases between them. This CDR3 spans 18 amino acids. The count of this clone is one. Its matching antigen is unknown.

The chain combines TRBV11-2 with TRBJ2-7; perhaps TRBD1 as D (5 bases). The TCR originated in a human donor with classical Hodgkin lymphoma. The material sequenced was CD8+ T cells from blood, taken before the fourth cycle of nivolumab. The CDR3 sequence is CASSLGQGSSRGSYEQYF. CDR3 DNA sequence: TGTGCCAGCAGCTTAGGGCAGGGCTCGAGCCGTGGATCCTACGAGCAGTACTTC.